These T cell receptor beta chains were read from a single sample in a study of T cell responses to AZD1222 COVID-19 vaccine. Profiled with immunoSEQ multiplex PCR; TCRdb holds only in-frame clones, not every one. In the table there are under 80,000 clones, about 91% of which are singletons. Specimen: peripheral blood, collected on day 0 of AZD1222 vaccination. Receptors were obtained from an adult in good health. Both conserved end residues are part of each CDR3. The D gene is left open where the match is weak. Size values are once, few and many counts, or a class for expanded clones, and some rows have none.

.	.	TRBV10-1	TRBJ2-1	CASSDLNEQFF	TGCGCCAGCAGTGATCTGAATGAGCAGTTCTTC
.	.	TRBV29-1	TRBJ1-5	CSVRQSENQPQHF	TGCAGCGTTCGGCAGTCAGAGAATCAGCCCCAGCATTTT
.	.	TRBV10-3	TRBJ1-1	CAISAATPGRNTEAFF	TGTGCCATCAGTGCCGCTACACCAGGGAGGAACACTGAAGCTTTCTTT
.	.	TRBV24-1	TRBJ2-1	CATSGAGVTEQFF	TGTGCCACCAGTGGGGCAGGGGTCACGGAGCAGTTCTTC
.	.	TRBV6-4	TRBJ1-5	CASSALRQVQSNQPQHF	TGTGCCAGCAGTGCCCTACGACAGGTTCAGAGCAATCAGCCCCAGCATTTT
.	.	TRBV30	TRBJ1-1	CAWSLSRTEAFF	TGTGCCTGGAGTCTCAGTCGGACTGAAGCTTTCTTT
.	.	TRBV19	TRBJ1-1	CASTREVNTEAFF	TGTGCCAGTACCCGAGAGGTGAACACTGAAGCTTTCTTT
.	.	TRBV7-8	TRBJ1-6	CASAAGTLNDNSPLHF	TGTGCCAGCGCGGCCGGGACTCTAAACGATAATTCACCCCTCCACTTT
.	.	TRBV4-3	TRBJ1-1	CASSQVIQGYTEAFF	TGCGCCAGCAGCCAAGTTATCCAGGGGTACACTGAAGCTTTCTTT
TRBD2	.	TRBV2	TRBJ2-1	CASSESSGVGNEQFF	TGTGCCAGCAGTGAATCTAGCGGGGTGGGGAATGAGCAGTTCTTC
.	.	TRBV5-1	TRBJ1-1	CASSVGQTTIPEAFF	TGCGCCAGCAGCGTCGGACAGACAACGATCCCTGAAGCTTTCTTT
.	.	TRBV27	TRBJ2-5	CASSLQGWETQYF	TGTGCCAGCAGTTTACAGGGATGGGAGACCCAGTACTTC
.	once	TRBV11-2	TRBJ1-1	CASSPTRGSEAFF	TGTGCCAGCAGCCCCACTAGGGGGTCGGAAGCTTTCTTT
TRBD1	.	TRBV19	TRBJ1-5	CASTGGFTQPQHF	TGTGCCAGCACAGGGGGCTTCACTCAGCCCCAGCATTTT
.	once	TRBV6-1	TRBJ1-5	CASSEVWGEPQHF	TGTGCCAGCAGTGAAGTTTGGGGGGAGCCCCAGCATTTT
TRBD2	.	TRBV19	TRBJ2-2	CASSMGLAGGLIGELFF	TGTGCCAGTAGTATGGGACTAGCGGGAGGGTTGATCGGGGAGCTGTTTTTT
TRBD2	.	TRBV28	TRBJ2-7	CASTGTSSYEQYF	TGTGCCAGCACTGGGACTAGCTCCTACGAGCAGTACTTC
.	.	TRBV5-4	TRBJ1-1	CASSSDQRHEAFF	TGTGCCAGCAGCTCCGATCAGCGGCATGAAGCTTTCTTT
.	few	TRBV6-5	TRBJ1-5	CASSGQLNQPQHF	TGTGCCAGCAGCGGACAGCTCAATCAGCCCCAGCATTTT
TRBD1	once	TRBV28	TRBJ1-2	CASSRGQGEGGYTF	TGTGCCAGCAGTCGCGGACAGGGGGAGGGTGGCTACACCTTC
.	.	TRBV19	TRBJ2-7	CASSPLPGQPLSYEQYF	TGTGCCAGTAGTCCACTACCGGGACAACCCCTCTCCTACGAGCAGTACTTC
.	.	TRBV5-1	TRBJ2-7	CASSLEGQLLEQYF	TGCGCCAGCAGCTTGGAAGGACAGTTACTCGAGCAGTACTTC
TRBD1	.	TRBV7-3	TRBJ2-2	CASSGGQGAGELFF	TGTGCCAGCAGCGGCGGACAGGGGGCCGGGGAGCTGTTTTTT
.	.	TRBV6-9	TRBJ1-2	CASRSFRLYYGYTF	TGTGCCAGCAGGAGTTTCAGGTTATACTATGGCTACACCTTC
.	few	TRBV27	TRBJ2-1	CASSPGTTNNEQFF	TGTGCCAGCAGTCCCGGGACAACCAACAATGAGCAGTTCTTC
TRBD1	.	TRBV5-1	TRBJ1-1	CASSLETGAGAAFF	TGCGCCAGCAGCCTTGAAACAGGGGCGGGCGCAGCTTTCTTT
TRBD2	.	TRBV19	TRBJ2-3	CASSQGLGAGDTQYF	TGTGCCAGTAGTCAAGGACTAGGGGCCGGAGATACGCAGTATTTT
TRBD1	.	TRBV29-1	TRBJ1-2	CSVRTGGGGYTF	TGCAGCGTAAGGACAGGGGGCGGTGGCTACACCTTC
.	.	TRBV7-2	TRBJ2-7	CASIPSSSYEQYF	TGTGCCAGCATCCCCTCTTCCAGTTACGAGCAGTACTTC
.	few	TRBV5-4	TRBJ2-5	CASSSWGPRIPQRQETQYF	TGTGCCAGCAGCAGTTGGGGCCCACGTATCCCGCAACGACAAGAGACCCAGTACTTC
TRBD1	.	TRBV6-2/TRBV6-3	TRBJ1-1	CASSRPGTGGRTEAFF	TGTGCCAGCAGCCGTCCCGGGACAGGGGGCCGCACTGAAGCTTTCTTT
.	.	TRBV6-1	TRBJ2-7	CASSELQGRVRVQYF	TGTGCCAGCAGTGAATTACAGGGAAGGGTAAGGGTGCAGTACTTC
TRBD2	.	TRBV28	TRBJ2-1	CASSLFGRARNEQFF	TGTGCCAGCAGTTTATTTGGGAGGGCCCGCAATGAGCAGTTCTTC
.	.	TRBV4-2	TRBJ1-1	CASSQEQGLEAFF	TGTGCCAGCAGCCAAGAGCAGGGGCTGGAAGCTTTCTTT
.	few	TRBV11-2	TRBJ2-7	CASSLVDSYEQYF	TGTGCCAGCAGCTTAGTGGATTCCTACGAGCAGTACTTC
.	.	TRBV5-1	TRBJ1-2	CASTSVSGKSGYGYTF	TGCGCCAGCACCAGCGTTTCGGGGAAGTCCGGCTATGGCTACACCTTC
TRBD1	.	TRBV6-5	TRBJ1-6	CASRYRQGSPLHF	TGTGCCAGCAGATATAGACAGGGTTCACCCCTCCACTTT
.	.	TRBV9	TRBJ2-7	CASSVDLSYEQYF	TGTGCCAGCAGCGTAGATCTGAGCTACGAGCAGTACTTC
.	.	TRBV9	TRBJ1-3	CASSPDLSSGNTIYF	TGTGCCAGCAGTCCAGACCTGAGCTCTGGAAACACCATATATTTT
.	.	TRBV20-1	TRBJ2-5	CSASRTDQETQYF	TGCAGTGCTAGTCGGACAGACCAAGAGACCCAGTACTTC
.	.	TRBV7-2	TRBJ1-2	CASSLMSTGYGYTF	TGTGCCAGCAGCTTAATGAGTACAGGGTATGGCTACACCTTC
.	.	TRBV28	TRBJ1-1	CASSLSPGTSMNTEAFF	TGTGCCAGCAGTTTATCCCCAGGGACAAGCATGAACACTGAAGCTTTCTTT
.	once	TRBV18	TRBJ2-4	CASSPPLRLAKNIQYF	TGTGCCAGCTCACCTCCTCTTCGGCTAGCCAAAAACATTCAGTACTTC
TRBD1	.	TRBV6-5	TRBJ2-3	CASSPTGAITDTQYF	TGTGCCAGCAGCCCAACAGGGGCTATCACAGATACGCAGTATTTT
.	.	TRBV27	TRBJ2-5	CASSLSAGNQETQYF	TGTGCCAGCAGTTTATCGGCGGGCAACCAAGAGACCCAGTACTTC
TRBD1	.	TRBV6-5	TRBJ1-1	CASSETGAGEAFF	TGTGCCAGCAGCGAGACAGGGGCTGGTGAAGCTTTCTTT
.	few	TRBV5-4	TRBJ2-7	CASSLGLELASPFLGEQYF	TGTGCCAGCAGCTTGGGGCTAGAATTAGCGAGCCCCTTTTTGGGAGAGCAGTACTTC
.	.	TRBV11-2	TRBJ1-1	CASSLGTTEAFF	TGTGCCAGCAGCTTAGGGACAACAGAAGCTTTCTTT
.	.	TRBV29-1	TRBJ2-2	CSVEVQGAGELFF	TGCAGCGTTGAAGTACAGGGAGCCGGGGAGCTGTTTTTT
TRBD1	.	TRBV28	TRBJ1-4	CASSIKIRTGTDATNEKLFF	TGTGCCAGCAGTATCAAAATTCGGACAGGGACCGATGCAACTAATGAAAAACTGTTTTTT
TRBD1	once	TRBV7-2	TRBJ1-6	CASSSPDRGNSPLHF	TGTGCCAGCAGCTCCCCGGACAGGGGGAATTCACCCCTCCACTTT
.	.	TRBV18	TRBJ2-7	CASSPQDGWNSYEQYF	TGTGCCAGCTCACCTCAGGACGGGTGGAACTCCTACGAGCAGTACTTC
TRBD1	.	TRBV12-3/TRBV12-4	TRBJ1-1	CASSRGTEAFF	TGTGCCAGCAGCAGGGGGACTGAAGCTTTCTTT
.	.	TRBV9	TRBJ1-5	CASSGGNSNQPQHF	TGTGCCAGCAGCGGAGGGAATAGCAATCAGCCCCAGCATTTT